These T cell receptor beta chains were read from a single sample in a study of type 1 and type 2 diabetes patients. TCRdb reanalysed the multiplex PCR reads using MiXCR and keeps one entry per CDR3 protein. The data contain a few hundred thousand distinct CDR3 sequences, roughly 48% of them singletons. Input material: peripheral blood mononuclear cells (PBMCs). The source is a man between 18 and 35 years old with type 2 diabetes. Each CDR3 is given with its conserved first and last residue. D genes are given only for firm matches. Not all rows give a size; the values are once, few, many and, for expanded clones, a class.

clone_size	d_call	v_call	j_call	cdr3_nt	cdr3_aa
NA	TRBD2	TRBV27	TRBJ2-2	TGTGCCACCACGAGGCGGGAGGAGGTGCCGGACACCGGGGAGCTGTTTTTT	CATTRREEVPDTGELFF
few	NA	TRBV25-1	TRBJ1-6	TGTGCCAGCAGTGACCTCACCGTGGGGGGCAATAATTCACCCCTCCACTTT	CASSDLTVGGNNSPLHF
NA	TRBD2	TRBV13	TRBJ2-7	TGTGCCAACAGCTTTAGCGGGTACGAGCAGTACTTC	CANSFSGYEQYF
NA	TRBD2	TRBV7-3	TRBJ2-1	TGTGCCAGCAGCCCAGCGGGAGGGCGGGAGAACAATGAGCAGTTCTTC	CASSPAGGRENNEQFF
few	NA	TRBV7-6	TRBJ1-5	TGTGCCAGCAGCCAGAGATTGGACGGACTAGTACGTCAGCCCCAGCATTTT	CASSQRLDGLVRQPQHF
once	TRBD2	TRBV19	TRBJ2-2	TGTGCCAGTAGTATGGGCCCGACTAGCGGGAGAAGAACCGGGGAGCTGTTTTTT	CASSMGPTSGRRTGELFF
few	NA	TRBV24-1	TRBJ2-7	TGTGCCACCAGTGATTTCGCGGGCTACGAGCAGTACTTC	CATSDFAGYEQYF
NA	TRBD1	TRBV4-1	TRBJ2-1	TGCGCCAGCAGCTACTCTCAGGTTCGGGACAGCCGTTGGAATGAGCAGTTCTTC	CASSYSQVRDSRWNEQFF
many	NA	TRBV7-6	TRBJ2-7	TGTGCCAGCAGCTTAGAGGTTAGTTCCTACGAGCAGTACTTC	CASSLEVSSYEQYF
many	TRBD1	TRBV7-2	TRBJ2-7	TGTGCCAGCAGCCGACCCGGACAGGGCTACGAGCAGTACTTC	CASSRPGQGYEQYF
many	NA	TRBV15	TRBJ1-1	TGTGCCACCAGCAGAGATGGGCCAGGGGTCATGAACACTGAAGCTTTCTTT	CATSRDGPGVMNTEAFF